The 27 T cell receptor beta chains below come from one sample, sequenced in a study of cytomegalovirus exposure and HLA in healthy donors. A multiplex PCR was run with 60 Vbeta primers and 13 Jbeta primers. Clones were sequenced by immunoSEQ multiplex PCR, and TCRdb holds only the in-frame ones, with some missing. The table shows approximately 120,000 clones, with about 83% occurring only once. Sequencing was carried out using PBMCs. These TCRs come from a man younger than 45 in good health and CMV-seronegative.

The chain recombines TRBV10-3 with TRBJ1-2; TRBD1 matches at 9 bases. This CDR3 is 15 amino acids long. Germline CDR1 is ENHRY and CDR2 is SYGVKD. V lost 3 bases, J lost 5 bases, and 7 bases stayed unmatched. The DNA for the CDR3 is TGTGCCATCAGTGAAACAGGGGGCGATGTATATGGCTACACCTTC. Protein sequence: CAISETGGDVYGYTF.

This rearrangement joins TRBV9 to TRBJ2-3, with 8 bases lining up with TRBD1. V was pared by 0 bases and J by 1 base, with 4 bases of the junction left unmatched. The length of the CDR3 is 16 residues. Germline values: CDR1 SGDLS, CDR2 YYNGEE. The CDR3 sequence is CASSVGGQAGTDTQYF. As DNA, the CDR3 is TGTGCCAGCAGCGTAGGGGGACAGGCGGGCACAGATACGCAGTATTTT.

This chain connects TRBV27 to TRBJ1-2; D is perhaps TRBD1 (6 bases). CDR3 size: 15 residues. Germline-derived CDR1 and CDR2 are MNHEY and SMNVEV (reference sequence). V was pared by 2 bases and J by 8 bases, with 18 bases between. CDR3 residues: CASSLRGGRAEGYTF. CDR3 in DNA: TGTGCCAGCAGTTTAAGGGGGGGGCGGGCCGAGGGCTACACCTTC.

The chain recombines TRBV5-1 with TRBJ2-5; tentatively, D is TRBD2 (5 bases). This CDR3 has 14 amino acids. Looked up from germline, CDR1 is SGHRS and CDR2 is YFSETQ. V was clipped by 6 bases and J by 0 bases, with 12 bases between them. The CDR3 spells CASTITGYQETQYF. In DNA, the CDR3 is TGCGCCAGCACCATCACGGGGTACCAAGAGACCCAGTACTTC.

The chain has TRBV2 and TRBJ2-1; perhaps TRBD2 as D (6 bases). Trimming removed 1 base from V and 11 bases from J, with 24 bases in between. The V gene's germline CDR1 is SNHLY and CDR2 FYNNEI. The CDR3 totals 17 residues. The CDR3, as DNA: TGTGCCAGCAGTGAAGGGCCTGCGGGGAGCCTTACAATGAAGCAGTTCTTC. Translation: CASSEGPAGSLTMKQFF. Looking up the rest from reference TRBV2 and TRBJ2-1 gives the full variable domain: EPEVTQTPSHQVTQMGQEVILRCVPISNHLYFYWYRQILGQKVEFLVSFYNNEISEKSEIFDDQFSVERPDGSNFTLKIRSTKLEDSAMYFCASSEGPAGSLTMKQFFGPGTRLTVL.

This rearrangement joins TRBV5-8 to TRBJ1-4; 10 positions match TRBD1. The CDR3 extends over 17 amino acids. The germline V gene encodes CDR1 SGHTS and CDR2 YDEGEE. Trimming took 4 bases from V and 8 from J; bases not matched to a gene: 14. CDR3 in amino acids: CASSPSRDRGRREKLFF. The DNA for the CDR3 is TGTGCCAGCAGCCCGTCCCGGGACAGGGGTCGGAGGGAAAAACTGTTTTTT. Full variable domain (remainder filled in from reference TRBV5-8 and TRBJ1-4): EAGVTQSPTHLIKTRGQQATLRCSPISGHTSVYWYQQALGLGLQFLLWYDEGEERNRGNFPPRFSGRQFPNYSSELNVNALELEDSALYLCASSPSRDRGRREKLFFGSGTQLSVL.

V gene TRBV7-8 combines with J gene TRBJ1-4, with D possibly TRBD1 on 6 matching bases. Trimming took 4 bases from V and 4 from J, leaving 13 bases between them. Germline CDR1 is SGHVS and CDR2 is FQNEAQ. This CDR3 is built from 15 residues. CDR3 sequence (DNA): TGTGCCAGCAGCTCCAACAGGGTTCTTAATGAAAAACTGTTTTTT. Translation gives CASSSNRVLNEKLFF.

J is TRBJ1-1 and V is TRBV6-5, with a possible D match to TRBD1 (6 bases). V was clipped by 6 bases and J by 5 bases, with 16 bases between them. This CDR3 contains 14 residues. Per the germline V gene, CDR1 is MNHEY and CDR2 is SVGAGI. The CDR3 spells CASSYGRGRTEAFF. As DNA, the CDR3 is TGTGCCAGCAGCTACGGGCGGGGGCGGACTGAAGCTTTCTTT.

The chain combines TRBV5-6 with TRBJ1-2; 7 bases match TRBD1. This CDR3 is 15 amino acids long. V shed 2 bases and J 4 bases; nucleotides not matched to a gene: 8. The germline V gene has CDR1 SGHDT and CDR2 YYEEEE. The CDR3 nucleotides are TGTGCCAGCAGCTTACAGGGGCTTACGATCTATGGCTACACCTTC. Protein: CASSLQGLTIYGYTF.

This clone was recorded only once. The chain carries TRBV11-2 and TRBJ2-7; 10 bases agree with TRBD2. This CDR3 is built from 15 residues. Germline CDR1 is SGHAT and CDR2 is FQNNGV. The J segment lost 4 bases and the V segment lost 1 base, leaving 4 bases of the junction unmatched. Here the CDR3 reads CASSLGLAGAYEQYF. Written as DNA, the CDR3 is TGTGCCAGCAGCTTAGGTCTAGCGGGAGCGTACGAGCAGTACTTC.

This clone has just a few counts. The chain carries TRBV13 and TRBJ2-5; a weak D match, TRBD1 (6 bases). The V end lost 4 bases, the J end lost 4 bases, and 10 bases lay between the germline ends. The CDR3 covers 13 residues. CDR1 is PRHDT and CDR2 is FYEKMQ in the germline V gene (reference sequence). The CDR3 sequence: CASSSRGGETQYF. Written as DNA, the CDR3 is TGTGCCAGCAGCTCTAGAGGGGGAGAGACCCAGTACTTC. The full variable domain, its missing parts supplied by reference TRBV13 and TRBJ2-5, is AAGVIQSPRHLIKEKRETATLKCYPIPRHDTVYWYQQGPGQDPQFLISFYEKMQSDKGSIPDRFSAQQFSDYHSELNMSSLELGDSALYFCASSSRGGETQYFGPGTRLLVL.

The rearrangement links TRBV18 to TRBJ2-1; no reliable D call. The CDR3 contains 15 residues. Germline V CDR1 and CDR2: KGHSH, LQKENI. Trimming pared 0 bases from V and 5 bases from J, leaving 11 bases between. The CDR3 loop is CASSPPLITNNEQFF. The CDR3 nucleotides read TGTGCCAGCTCACCACCGCTAATTACCAACAATGAGCAGTTCTTC.

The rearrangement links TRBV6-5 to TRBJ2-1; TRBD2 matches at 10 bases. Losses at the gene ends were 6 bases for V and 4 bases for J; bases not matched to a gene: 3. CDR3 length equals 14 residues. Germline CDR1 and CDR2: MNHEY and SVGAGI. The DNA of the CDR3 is TGTGCCAGCAGACAGCGGGAGGGTTACAATGAGCAGTTCTTC. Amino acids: CASRQREGYNEQFF.

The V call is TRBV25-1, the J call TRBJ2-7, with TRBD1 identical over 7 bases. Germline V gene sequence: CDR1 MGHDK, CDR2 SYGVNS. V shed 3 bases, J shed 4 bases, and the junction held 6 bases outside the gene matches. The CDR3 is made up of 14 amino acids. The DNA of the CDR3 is TGTGCCAGCAGTGAGGTAGACAGGGAGTACGAGCAGTACTTC. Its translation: CASSEVDREYEQYF.

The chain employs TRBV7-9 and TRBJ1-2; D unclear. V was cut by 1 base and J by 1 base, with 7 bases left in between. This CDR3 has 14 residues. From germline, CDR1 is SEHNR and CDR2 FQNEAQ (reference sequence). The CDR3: CASSLGTSNYGYTF. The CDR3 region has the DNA TGTGCCAGCAGCTTAGGCACGAGTAACTATGGCTACACCTTC.

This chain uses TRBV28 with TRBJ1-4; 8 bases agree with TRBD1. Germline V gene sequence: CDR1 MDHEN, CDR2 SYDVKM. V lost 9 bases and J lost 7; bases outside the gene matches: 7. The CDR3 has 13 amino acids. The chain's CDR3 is CASLDREREKLFF. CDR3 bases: TGTGCCAGTTTGGACAGGGAACGTGAAAAACTGTTTTTT.

The CDR3 loop is CASSPLNTGELFF. For the CDR3, the DNA is TGTGCCAGCAGCCCCCTCAACACCGGGGAGCTGTTTTTT. The chain has TRBV6-5 and TRBJ2-2; D is uncertain. Germline CDR1 and CDR2: MNHEY and SVGAGI. V was pared by 6 bases and J by 2 bases, with 7 bases between. This CDR3 spans 13 amino acids.

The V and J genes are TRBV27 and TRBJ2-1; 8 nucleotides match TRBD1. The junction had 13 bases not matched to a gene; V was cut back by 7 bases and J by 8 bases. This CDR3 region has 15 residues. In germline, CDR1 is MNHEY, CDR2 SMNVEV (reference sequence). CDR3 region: CASTYRDRNEDEQFF. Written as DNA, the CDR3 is TGTGCCAGCACATACCGGGACAGGAATGAAGATGAGCAGTTCTTC.

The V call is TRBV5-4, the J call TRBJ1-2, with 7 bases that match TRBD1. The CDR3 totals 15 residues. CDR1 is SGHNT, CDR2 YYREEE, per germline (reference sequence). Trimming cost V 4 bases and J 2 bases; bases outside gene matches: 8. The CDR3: CASSLAGQWNYGYTF. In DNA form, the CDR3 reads TGTGCCAGCAGCCTCGCGGGACAGTGGAACTATGGCTACACCTTC.

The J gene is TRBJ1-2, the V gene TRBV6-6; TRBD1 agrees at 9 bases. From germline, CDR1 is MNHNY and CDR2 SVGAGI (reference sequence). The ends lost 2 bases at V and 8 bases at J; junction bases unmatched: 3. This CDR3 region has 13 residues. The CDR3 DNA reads TGTGCCAGCAGTTACGGGGGACAGGGCGGCTACACCTTC. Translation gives CASSYGGQGGYTF.

This CDR3 reads CASSSTGGTEAFF. The DNA of the CDR3 is TGTGCCAGCAGTTCGACAGGGGGCACTGAAGCTTTCTTT. The J gene is TRBJ1-1, the V gene TRBV6-5; 9 bases are shared with TRBD1. Per the germline V gene, CDR1 is MNHEY and CDR2 is SVGAGI. Trimming removed 4 bases from V and 4 bases from J; junction bases left unmatched: 1. This CDR3 has 13 amino acids.

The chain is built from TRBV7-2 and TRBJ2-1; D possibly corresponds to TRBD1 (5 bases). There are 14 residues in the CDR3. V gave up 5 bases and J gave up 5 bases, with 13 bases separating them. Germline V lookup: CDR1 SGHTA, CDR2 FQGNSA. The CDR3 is CASSPSRQNNEQFF. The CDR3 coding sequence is TGTGCCAGCAGCCCATCCAGACAGAACAATGAGCAGTTCTTC. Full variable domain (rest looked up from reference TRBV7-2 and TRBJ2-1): GAGVSQSPSNKVTEKGKDVELRCDPISGHTALYWYRQSLGQGLEFLIYFQGNSAPDKSGLPSDRFSAERTGGSVSTLTIQRTQQEDSAVYLCASSPSRQNNEQFFGPGTRLTVL.

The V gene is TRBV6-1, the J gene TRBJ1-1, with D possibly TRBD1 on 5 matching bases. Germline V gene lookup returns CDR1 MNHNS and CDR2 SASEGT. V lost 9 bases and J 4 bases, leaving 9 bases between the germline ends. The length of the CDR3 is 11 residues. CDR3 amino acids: CASQGGTEAFF. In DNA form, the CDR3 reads TGTGCCAGTCAGGGTGGCACTGAAGCTTTCTTT.

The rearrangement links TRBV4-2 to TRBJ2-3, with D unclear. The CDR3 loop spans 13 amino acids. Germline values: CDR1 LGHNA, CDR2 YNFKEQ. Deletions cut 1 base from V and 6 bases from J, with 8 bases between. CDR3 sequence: CASSQGGVDTQYF. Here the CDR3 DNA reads TGTGCCAGCAGCCAAGGCGGAGTGGATACGCAGTATTTT.

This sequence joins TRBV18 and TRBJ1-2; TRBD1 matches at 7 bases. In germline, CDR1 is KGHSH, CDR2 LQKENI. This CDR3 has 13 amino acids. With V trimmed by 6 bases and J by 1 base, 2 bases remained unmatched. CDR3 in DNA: TGTGCCAGCTCGCGGGACAGTAACTATGGCTACACCTTC. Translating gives CASSRDSNYGYTF.

CDR3 loop: CASSLPGQHQETQYF. CDR3 in DNA: TGTGCCAGCAGCTTGCCCGGACAGCACCAAGAGACCCAGTACTTC. The rearrangement uses TRBV5-4 and TRBJ2-5, with D possibly matching TRBD1 (6 bases). The CDR3 extends over 15 amino acids. Germline CDR1 reads SGHNT; CDR2 reads YYREEE (reference sequence). V was clipped by 1 base and J by 0 bases, with 10 bases between them.

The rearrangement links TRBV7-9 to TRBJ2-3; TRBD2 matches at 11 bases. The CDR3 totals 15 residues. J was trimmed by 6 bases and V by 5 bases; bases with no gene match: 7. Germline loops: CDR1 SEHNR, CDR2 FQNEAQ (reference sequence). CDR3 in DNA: TGTGCCAGCAGCAATAGCGGGGGGGCCCGTGATACGCAGTATTTT. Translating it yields CASSNSGGARDTQYF. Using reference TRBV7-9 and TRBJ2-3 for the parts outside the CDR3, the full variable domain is DTGVSQNPRHKITKRGQNVTFRCDPISEHNRLYWYRQTLGQGPEFLTYFQNEAQLEKSRLLSDRFSAERPKGSFSTLEIQRTEQGDSAMYLCASSNSGGARDTQYFGPGTRLTVL.